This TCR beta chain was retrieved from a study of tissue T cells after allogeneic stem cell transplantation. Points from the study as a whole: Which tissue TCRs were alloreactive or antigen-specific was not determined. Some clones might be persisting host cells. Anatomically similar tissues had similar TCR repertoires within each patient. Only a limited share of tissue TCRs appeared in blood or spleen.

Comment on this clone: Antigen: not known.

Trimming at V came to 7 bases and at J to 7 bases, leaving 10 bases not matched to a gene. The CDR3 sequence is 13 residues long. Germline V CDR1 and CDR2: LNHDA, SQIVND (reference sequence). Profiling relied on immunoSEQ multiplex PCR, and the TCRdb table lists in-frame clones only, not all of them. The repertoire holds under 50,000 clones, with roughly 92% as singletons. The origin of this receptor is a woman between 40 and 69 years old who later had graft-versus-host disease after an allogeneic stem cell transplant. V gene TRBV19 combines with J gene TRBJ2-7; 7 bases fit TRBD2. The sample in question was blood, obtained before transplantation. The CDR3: CASKCGRAREQYF. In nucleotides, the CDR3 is TGTGCCAGTAAATGTGGGAGGGCGAGGGAGCAGTACTTC.